This TCR beta chain emerged from a study of T cells in Graves' hyperthyroidism and ophthalmopathy (dated by TCRdb to 2018 to 2020). As for the study more broadly: Peripheral blood was sampled at the time of initial diagnosis, prior to any treatment. Once sampling was done, hyperthyroidism patients were given methimazole at a starting dose of 30 mg daily, whereas ophthalmopathy patients were given high-dose intravenous methylprednisolone. In more than 5 Graves' hyperthyroidism patients, the study also compared T-cell repertoires from thyroid tissue with T-cell repertoires from blood. For training and testing, the 100 patients in the discovery cohort were randomly divided in a 7:3 ratio. TCR V-J signatures able to tell the groups apart were searched for in a discovery cohort of 90 to 100 patients, of whom more than 40 had Graves' ophthalmopathy and 57 had stable Graves' hyperthyroidism. An independent validation cohort of under 20 hyperthyroidism patients and over 15 patients who later progressed to ophthalmopathy tested prospective prediction of ophthalmopathy. TCR Vbeta CDR3 sequencing of 130 to 150 peripheral blood samples (43 ophthalmopathy, under 80 hyperthyroidism and approximately 17 progressor patients) is reported in the paper.

TCR beta CDR3 regions were amplified from RNA transcripts. The first round of RT-PCR for the TCR CDR3 was performed with the HTBI primer set and the Qiagen OneStep RT-PCR kit. Libraries were constructed in a second round of multiplex PCR, after which size selection and purification were carried out. Paired-end sequencing of the libraries was performed with 100 bp reads on an Illumina HiSeq2000. As for the original processing: SOAPnuke was used to process the raw data, throwing out any read that contained adapters or uncalled bases, had a mean Phred below 15, or lacked an exact constant-primer or identifier match. High-quality paired reads were merged using COPE v1.2.5, and each unique nucleotide sequence was defined as a clonotype. Clonotypes were aligned to IMGT TRBV, TRBD and TRBJ reference segments using MiTCR v1.1. Analysis was restricted to V-J combinations with a frequency above 0.0001, which covered 98% to 99.2% of repertoires. The TCS score was defined as the ratio of F50 (clonal expansion) to E x V (chaos), calculated using BLOSUM62-based TCRdist between CDR3 peptides within each V-J. Welch's t-statistics and random forest reduced 500 to 650 V-J features to 13, which were used in a naive Bayes classifier (R e1071). TCRdb reprocessed the public reads (quality trimming at Q25 with fastp, clone calling with MiXCR) and kept in-frame beta chains. Each CDR3 protein appears once, grouped with its most common genes and DNA. The V and J calls were determined by TCRdb, not by the authors. The sample table lists 300,000 to 400,000 distinct CDR3 sequences, 11% to 15% of them with a count of one. The top ten hold 20% to 25% of the sample.

With respect to this clonotype: It lacks a known antigen. No much larger clone is present one base from it, and per-base qualities are unavailable.

Points the paper makes about the study in general: In validation, progression to ophthalmopathy was predicted by the model with nearly 71% sensitivity and roughly 72% specificity, a median of around 6.5 months before onset. No statistical method was used to set the sample size in advance, and investigators knew the group allocation. Blood samples also contained most of the expanded thyroid clonotypes (frequency above 0.001), which suggests that blood repertoires may reflect thyroid immune responses. A model built on a 13 V-J signature distinguished ophthalmopathy from stable hyperthyroidism, reaching 85% to 90% sensitivity and 81.08% specificity in cross-validation and 80%/75% in testing.

Stable Graves' hyperthyroidism was defined as no progression to ophthalmopathy during 18 months of follow-up. Hyperthyroidism patients were newly diagnosed, with disease duration under 2 months, and aged 18 to 65 years. The study excluded patients with uncontrolled infections, other autoimmune diseases, pregnancy or lactation. Clinical symptoms, serum thyroxine and TRAb, thyroid ultrasound, and orbital computed tomography formed the basis for the diagnoses. PBMCs were isolated from 8 to 10 ml of fresh peripheral blood by Ficoll-Paque density gradient centrifugation. Total RNA was extracted with Trizol reagent, and quality was checked on an Agilent 2100 Bioanalyzer. The CDR3 covers 13 residues, taking in both the cysteine and the phenylalanine. This entry keeps only the CDR3 DNA: 39 bases, framed from base 1. The germline V gene provides CDR1 MDHEN and CDR2 SYDVKM. V is clipped by 2 bases and J by 8 bases, and the sequence between their germline boundaries is 10 bases long.

The chain links TRBV28 with TRBJ2-1; no D gene can be assigned with confidence. Input material: blood. The receptor was derived from a woman aged 25 to 39 with Graves' hyperthyroidism. The DNA sequence is as follows: TGTGCCAGCAGTTTAACTGCCCACCATGAGCAGTTCTTC. This gives the protein CASSLTAHHEQFF.